This T cell receptor beta chain was captured by sequencing in a study of post-analysis software for immune sequencing data. Study summary: Included courses were relapsing-remitting and secondary progressive multiple sclerosis; progressive-relapsing multiple sclerosis was also included.

Study-wide results and caveats: Included in a set of five TRBV segments more frequent in patients than controls were TRBV5-6, TRBV5-1 and TRBV20-1.

Note on this clonotype: Antigen specificity is unknown.

The library was made from cDNA and included unique molecular identifiers. The T cell input of roughly 0.85 to 11 million gave 400,000 to 500,000 cDNA molecules. MiXCR, applied by TCRdb to the PCR reads, yields one record per CDR3 protein. The sample records approximately 660,000 distinct CDR3 sequences, around 64% being singletons. The germline gives CDR1 MDHEN, CDR2 SYDVKM. After removal of 5 bases from V and 4 bases from J, the junction contained 14 bases not matched to a gene. The CDR3 sequence is 17 residues long. The rearrangement links TRBV28 to TRBJ2-1; 7 nucleotides line up with TRBD1. The source material was blood. The clonotype was recovered from a girl aged 2-10 years with multiple sclerosis. This chain's CDR3 is CASSLHIRDSLYNEQFF. In nucleotides, the CDR3 is TGTGCCAGCAGTCTACACATCCGGGACAGCCTATACAATGAGCAGTTCTTC.